The source of this T cell receptor beta chain is a study of lymphopenia after photon versus proton radiotherapy. Study results and caveats: After the lymphocyte nadir, photon-treated repertoires showed oligoclonal expansion, especially of CD8+ Temra cells.

CDR1 and CDR2 (germline): SSHAT, FNYEAQ (reference sequence). This CDR3 is built from 13 residues. Comment on this clone: Its antigen is still unknown. One end of the junction varies from germline; a read error may be responsible.

Repertoires were generated with immunoSEQ multiplex PCR, while TCRdb's copy carries only in-frame clones and drops some. The sample includes some 42,000 clones, over 80% seen only once; the top ten take roughly a quarter. This receptor was identified in a woman in her 70s with pancreatic cancer. The sequenced sample was peripheral blood, obtained from a patient treated with proton-based radiotherapy. The chain has TRBV7-7 and TRBJ2-7; D unclear. The CDR3 sequence is CASSLGKSYEQYF. In nucleotides, the CDR3 is TGTGCTAGCAGCTTAGGGAAATCCTACGAGCAGTACTTC.